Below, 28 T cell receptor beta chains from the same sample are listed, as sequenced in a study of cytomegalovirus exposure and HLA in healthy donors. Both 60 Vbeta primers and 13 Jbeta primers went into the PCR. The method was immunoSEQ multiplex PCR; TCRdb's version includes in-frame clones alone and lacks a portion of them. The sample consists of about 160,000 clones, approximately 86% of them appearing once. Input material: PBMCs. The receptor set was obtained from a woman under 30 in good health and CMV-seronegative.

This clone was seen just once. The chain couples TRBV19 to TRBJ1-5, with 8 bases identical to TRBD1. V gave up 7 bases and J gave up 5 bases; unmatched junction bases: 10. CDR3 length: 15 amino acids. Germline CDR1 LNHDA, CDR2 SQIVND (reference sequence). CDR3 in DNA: TGTGCCAGTAACTCGGACAGGGAAGGCGATCAGCCCCAGCATTTT. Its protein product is CASNSDREGDQPQHF.

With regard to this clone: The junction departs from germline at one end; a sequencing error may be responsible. The CDR3 sequence: CASSSRASFEPGEPFF. In DNA, the CDR3 is TGCGCCAGCAGCTCCCGGGCCTCTTTTGAACCCGGGGAGCCGTTTTTT. The chain employs TRBV5-1 and TRBJ2-2; D might be TRBD2 (5 bases). Germline values: CDR1 SGHRS, CDR2 YFSETQ. The CDR3 loop spans 16 amino acids.

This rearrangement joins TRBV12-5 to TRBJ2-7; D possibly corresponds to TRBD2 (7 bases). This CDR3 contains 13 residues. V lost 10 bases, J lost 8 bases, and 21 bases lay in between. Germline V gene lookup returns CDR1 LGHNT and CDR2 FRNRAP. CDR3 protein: CANTGGAGGQQYF. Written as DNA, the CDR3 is TGTGCTAACACGGGGGGCGCGGGTGGGCAGCAGTACTTC.

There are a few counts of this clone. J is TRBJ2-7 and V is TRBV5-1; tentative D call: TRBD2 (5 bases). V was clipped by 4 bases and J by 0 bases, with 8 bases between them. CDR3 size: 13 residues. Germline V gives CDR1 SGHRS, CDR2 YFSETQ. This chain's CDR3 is CASSLDYSYEQYF. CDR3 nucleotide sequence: TGCGCCAGCAGCCTTGACTACTCCTACGAGCAGTACTTC.

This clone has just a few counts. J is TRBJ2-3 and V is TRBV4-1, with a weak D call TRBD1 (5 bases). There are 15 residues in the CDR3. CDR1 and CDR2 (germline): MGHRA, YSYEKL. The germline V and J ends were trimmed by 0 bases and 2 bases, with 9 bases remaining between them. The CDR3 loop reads CASSQDRAYTDTQYF. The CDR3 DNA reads TGCGCCAGCAGCCAAGACAGGGCTTACACAGATACGCAGTATTTT.

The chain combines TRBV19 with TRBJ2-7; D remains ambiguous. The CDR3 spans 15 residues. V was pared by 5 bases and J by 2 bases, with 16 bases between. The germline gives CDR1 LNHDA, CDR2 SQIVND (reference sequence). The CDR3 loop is CASSLTLAWAYEQYF. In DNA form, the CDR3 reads TGTGCCAGTAGTCTGACTTTGGCCTGGGCCTACGAGCAGTACTTC. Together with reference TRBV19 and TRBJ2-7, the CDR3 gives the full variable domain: DGGITQSPKYLFRKEGQNVTLSCEQNLNHDAMYWYRQDPGQGLRLIYYSQIVNDFQKGDIAEGYSVSREKKESFPLTVTSAQKNPTAFYLCASSLTLAWAYEQYFGPGTRLTVT.

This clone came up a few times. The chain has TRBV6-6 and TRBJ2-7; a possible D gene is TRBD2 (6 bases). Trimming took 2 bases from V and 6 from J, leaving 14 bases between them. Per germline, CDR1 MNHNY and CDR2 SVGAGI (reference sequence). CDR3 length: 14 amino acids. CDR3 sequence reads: CASSYEGRSGEQYF. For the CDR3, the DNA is TGTGCCAGCAGTTACGAGGGCCGTAGCGGCGAGCAGTACTTC.

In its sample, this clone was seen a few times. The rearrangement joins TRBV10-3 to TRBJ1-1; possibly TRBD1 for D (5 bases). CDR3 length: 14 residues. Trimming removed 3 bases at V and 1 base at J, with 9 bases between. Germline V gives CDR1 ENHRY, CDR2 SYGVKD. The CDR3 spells CAISDSRGNTEAFF. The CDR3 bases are TGTGCCATCAGTGATAGTAGGGGGAACACTGAAGCTTTCTTT.

CDR3 amino acids: CASSSLDSKNIQYF. The CDR3 DNA follows: TGCGCCAGCAGCTCATTGGACAGCAAAAACATTCAGTACTTC. The chain uses TRBV5-1 and TRBJ2-4, with a weak D call TRBD1 (6 bases). Trimming took 3 bases from V and 3 from J, leaving 10 bases between them. Germline assignment: CDR1 SGHRS and CDR2 YFSETQ. CDR3 size: 14 residues.

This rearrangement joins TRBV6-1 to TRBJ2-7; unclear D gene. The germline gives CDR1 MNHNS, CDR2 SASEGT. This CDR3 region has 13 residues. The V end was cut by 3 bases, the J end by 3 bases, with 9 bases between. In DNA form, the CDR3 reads TGTGCCAGCAGTGACGGAGTGGGCTACGAGCAGTACTTC. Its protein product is CASSDGVGYEQYF.

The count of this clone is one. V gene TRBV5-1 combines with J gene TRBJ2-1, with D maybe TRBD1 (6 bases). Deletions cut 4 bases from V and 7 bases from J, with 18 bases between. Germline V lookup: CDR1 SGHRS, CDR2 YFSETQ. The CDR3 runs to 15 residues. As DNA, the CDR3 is TGCGCCAGCAGCCTCGGGATGAACAGGGCAAATGAGCAGTTCTTC. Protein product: CASSLGMNRANEQFF.

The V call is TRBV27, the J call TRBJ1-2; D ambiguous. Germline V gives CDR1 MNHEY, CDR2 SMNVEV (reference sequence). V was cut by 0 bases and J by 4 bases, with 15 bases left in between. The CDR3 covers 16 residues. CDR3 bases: TGTGCCAGCAGTTTATCACCCCCTACTGGTTCCTATGGCTACACCTTC. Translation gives CASSLSPPTGSYGYTF.

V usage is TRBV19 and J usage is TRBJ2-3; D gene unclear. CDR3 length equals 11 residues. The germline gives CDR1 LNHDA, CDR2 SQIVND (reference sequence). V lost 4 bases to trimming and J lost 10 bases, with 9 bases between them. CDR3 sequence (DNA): TGTGCCAGTAGTAATACTCGGGCGCAGTATTTT. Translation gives CASSNTRAQYF.

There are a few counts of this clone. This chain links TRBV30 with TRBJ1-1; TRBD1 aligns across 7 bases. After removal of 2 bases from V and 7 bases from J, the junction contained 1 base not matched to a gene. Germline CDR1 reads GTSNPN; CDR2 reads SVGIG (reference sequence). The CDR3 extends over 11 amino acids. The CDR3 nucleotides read TGTGCCTGGAGTCGACAGGGTGAAGCTTTCTTT. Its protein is CAWSRQGEAFF.

The CDR3 bases are TGCGCCAGCAGCCAGGGGACAGGGAAGGAAAAACTGTTTTTT. As protein: CASSQGTGKEKLFF. The rearrangement uses TRBV5-1 and TRBJ1-4; 9 positions match TRBD1. The CDR3 loop spans 14 amino acids. Trimming removed 4 bases from V and 8 bases from J; junction bases left unmatched: 6. The germline V gene has CDR1 SGHRS and CDR2 YFSETQ.

In DNA, the CDR3 is TGTGCCAGTAGTATGACCCAGCGGGGGAACAATGAGCAGTTCTTC. It encodes CASSMTQRGNNEQFF. The chain combines TRBV19 with TRBJ2-1; 8 nucleotides align to TRBD2. V lost 3 bases and J lost 5; bases outside the gene matches: 6. CDR1 LNHDA and CDR2 SQIVND come from the germline V gene (reference sequence). There are 15 residues in the CDR3. Complete variable domain (other parts from reference TRBV19 and TRBJ2-1): DGGITQSPKYLFRKEGQNVTLSCEQNLNHDAMYWYRQDPGQGLRLIYYSQIVNDFQKGDIAEGYSVSREKKESFPLTVTSAQKNPTAFYLCASSMTQRGNNEQFFGPGTRLTVL.

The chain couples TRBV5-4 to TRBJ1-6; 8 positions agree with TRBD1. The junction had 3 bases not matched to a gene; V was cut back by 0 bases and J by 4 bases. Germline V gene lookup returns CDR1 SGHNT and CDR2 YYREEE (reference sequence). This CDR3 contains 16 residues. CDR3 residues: CASSLGQGSYNSPLHF. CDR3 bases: TGTGCCAGCAGCTTGGGACAGGGGTCGTATAATTCACCCCTCCACTTT.

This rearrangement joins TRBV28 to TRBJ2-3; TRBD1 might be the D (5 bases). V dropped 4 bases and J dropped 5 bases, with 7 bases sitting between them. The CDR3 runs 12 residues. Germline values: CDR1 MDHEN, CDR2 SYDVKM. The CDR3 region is CASSYQGDTQYF. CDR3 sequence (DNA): TGTGCCAGCAGTTATCAGGGAGATACGCAGTATTTT.

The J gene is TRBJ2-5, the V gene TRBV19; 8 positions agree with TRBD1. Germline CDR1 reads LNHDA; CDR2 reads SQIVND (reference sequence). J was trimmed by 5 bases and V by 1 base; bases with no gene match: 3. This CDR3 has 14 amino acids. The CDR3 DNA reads TGTGCCAGTAGTATAGGTGACAGGGGTGAGACCCAGTACTTC. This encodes CASSIGDRGETQYF.

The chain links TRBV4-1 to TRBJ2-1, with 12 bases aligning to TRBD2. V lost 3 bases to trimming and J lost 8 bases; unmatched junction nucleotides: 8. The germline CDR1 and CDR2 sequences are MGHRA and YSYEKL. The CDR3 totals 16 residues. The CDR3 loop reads CASSHAGTSGWDEQFF. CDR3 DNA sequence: TGCGCCAGCAGCCACGCCGGGACTAGCGGGTGGGATGAGCAGTTCTTC.

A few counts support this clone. In DNA form, the CDR3 reads TGTGCCAGCAGTTACCAAAAGGGACAGGGGAACGAGCAGTACTTC. This codes for CASSYQKGQGNEQYF. The chain employs TRBV6-5 and TRBJ2-7; 10 positions agree with TRBD1. Germline lookup yields CDR1 MNHEY and CDR2 SVGAGI. J was trimmed by 5 bases and V by 2 bases; bases with no gene match: 6. This CDR3 is 15 amino acids long.

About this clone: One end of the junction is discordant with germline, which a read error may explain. CDR3 bases: TGTGCCAGCAGTTTTAACACCCTGAATGGAAAACTGTTTTTT. It is translated as CASSFNTLNGKLFF. The genes are TRBV27 and TRBJ1-4; D call uncertain. The CDR3 is 14 residues long. CDR1 is MNHEY and CDR2 is SMNVEV in the germline V gene (reference sequence).

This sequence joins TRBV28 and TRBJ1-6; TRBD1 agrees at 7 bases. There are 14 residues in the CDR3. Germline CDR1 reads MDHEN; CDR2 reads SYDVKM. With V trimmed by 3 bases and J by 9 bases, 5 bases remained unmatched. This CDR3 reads CASSLQGVGSPLHF. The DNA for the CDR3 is TGTGCCAGCAGTTTGCAGGGGGTGGGTTCACCCCTCCACTTT.

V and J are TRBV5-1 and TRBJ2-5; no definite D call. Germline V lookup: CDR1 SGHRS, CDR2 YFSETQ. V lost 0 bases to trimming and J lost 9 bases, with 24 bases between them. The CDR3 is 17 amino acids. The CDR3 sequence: CASSLEVFIGLAGAQYF. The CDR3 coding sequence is TGCGCCAGCAGCTTGGAAGTTTTTATTGGCCTGGCTGGTGCCCAGTACTTC. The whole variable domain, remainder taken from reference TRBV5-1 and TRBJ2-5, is KAGVTQTPRYLIKTRGQQVTLSCSPISGHRSVSWYQQTPGQGLQFLFEYFSETQRNKGNFPGRFSGRQFSNSRSEMNVSTLELGDSALYLCASSLEVFIGLAGAQYFGPGTRLLVL.

The CDR3 coding sequence is TGCGCCAGCAGCAGACAGGGGGCGGCGGGGGGCTCCCCCACCGGGGAGCTGTTTTTT. It encodes CASSRQGAAGGSPTGELFF. The chain is built from TRBV5-1 and TRBJ2-2; 10 bases match TRBD1. V shed 4 bases, J shed 4 bases, and the junction held 16 bases outside the gene matches. Germline CDR1 is SGHRS and CDR2 is YFSETQ. This CDR3 spans 19 amino acids.

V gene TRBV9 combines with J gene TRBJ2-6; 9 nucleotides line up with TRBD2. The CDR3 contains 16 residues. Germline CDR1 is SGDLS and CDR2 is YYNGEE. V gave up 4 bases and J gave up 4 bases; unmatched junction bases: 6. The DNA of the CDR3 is TGTGCCAGCAGCTCAAGCGGGGGGTTAGGGGCCAACGTCCTGACTTTC. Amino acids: CASSSSGGLGANVLTF.

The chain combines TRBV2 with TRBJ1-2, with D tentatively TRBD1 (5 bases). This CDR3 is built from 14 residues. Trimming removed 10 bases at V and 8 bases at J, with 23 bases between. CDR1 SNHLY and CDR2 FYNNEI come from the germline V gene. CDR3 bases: TGTGCCACCACCCAGAGTCGGGGGGGGTCAGGCTACACCTTC. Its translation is CATTQSRGGSGYTF.

The CDR3, as DNA: TGTGCCAGCAGTTTTTGGGACATGGCCAAAAACATTCAGTACTTC. Translation gives CASSFWDMAKNIQYF. The J gene is TRBJ2-4, the V gene TRBV6-1, with D possibly TRBD1 on 6 matching bases. Germline lookup yields CDR1 MNHNS and CDR2 SASEGT. The CDR3 has 15 amino acids. V lost 5 bases, J lost 1 base, and 12 bases lay in between.